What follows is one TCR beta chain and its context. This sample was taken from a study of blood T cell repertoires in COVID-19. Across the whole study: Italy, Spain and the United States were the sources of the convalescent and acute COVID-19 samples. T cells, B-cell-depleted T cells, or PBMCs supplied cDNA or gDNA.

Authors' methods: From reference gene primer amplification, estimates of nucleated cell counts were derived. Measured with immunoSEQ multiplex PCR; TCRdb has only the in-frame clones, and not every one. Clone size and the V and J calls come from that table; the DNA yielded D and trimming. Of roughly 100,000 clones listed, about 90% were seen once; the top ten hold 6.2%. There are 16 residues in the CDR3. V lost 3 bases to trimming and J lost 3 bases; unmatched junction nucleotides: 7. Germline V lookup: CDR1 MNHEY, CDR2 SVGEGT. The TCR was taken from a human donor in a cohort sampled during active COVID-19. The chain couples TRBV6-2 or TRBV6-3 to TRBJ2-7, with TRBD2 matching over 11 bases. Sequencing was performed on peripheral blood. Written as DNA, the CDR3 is TGTGCCAGCAGTTATAATTCGGGACTAGCGGTCTACGAGCAGTACTTC. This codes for CASSYNSGLAVYEQYF.